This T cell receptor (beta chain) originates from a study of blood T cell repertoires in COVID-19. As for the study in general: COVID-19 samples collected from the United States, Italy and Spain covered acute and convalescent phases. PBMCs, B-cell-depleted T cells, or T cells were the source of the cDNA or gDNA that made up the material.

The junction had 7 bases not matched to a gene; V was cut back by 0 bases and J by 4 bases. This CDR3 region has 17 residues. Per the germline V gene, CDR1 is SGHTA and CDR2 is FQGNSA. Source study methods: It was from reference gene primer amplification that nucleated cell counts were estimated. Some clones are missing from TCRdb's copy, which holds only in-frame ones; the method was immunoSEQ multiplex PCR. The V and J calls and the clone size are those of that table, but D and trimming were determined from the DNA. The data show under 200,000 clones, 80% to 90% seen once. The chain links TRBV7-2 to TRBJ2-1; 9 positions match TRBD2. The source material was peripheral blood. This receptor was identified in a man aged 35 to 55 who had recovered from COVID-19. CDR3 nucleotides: TGTGCCAGCAGCTTAGCCGGCGGGGGGGTCAGATACAATGAGCAGTTCTTC. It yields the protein CASSLAGGGVRYNEQFF.